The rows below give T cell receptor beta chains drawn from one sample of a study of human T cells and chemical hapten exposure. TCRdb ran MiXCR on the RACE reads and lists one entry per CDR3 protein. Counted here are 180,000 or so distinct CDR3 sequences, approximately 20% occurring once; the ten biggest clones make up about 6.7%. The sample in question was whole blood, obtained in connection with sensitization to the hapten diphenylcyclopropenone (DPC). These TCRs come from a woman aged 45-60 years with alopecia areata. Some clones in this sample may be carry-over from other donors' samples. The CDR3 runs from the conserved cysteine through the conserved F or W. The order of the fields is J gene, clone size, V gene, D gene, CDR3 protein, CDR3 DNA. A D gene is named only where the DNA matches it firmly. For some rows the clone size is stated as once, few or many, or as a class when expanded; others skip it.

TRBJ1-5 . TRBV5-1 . CASSLGPGINQPQHF TGCGCCAGCAGCTTGGGTCCCGGGATCAATCAGCCCCAGCATTTT
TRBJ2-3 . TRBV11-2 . CASSLSFTDTQYF TGTGCCAGCAGCTTATCCTTCACAGATACGCAGTATTTT
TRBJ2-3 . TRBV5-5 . CASSFGTRDRTDTQYF TGTGCCAGCAGCTTCGGAACTCGGGATCGCACAGATACGCAGTATTTT
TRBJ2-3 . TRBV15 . CATSREFGEDTQYF TGTGCCACCAGCAGAGAATTCGGGGAGGATACGCAGTATTTT
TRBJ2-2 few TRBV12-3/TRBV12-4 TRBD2 CASSLGERENF TGTGCCAGCAGTTTAGGGGAGCGGGAGAATTTT
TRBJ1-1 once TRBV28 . CAIERLRGLNTEAFF TGTGCCATCGAACGTCTTCGGGGGTTAAACACTGAAGCTTTCTTT
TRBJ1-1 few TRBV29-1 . CSVGVTLGTEAFF TGCAGCGTTGGGGTTACTCTGGGCACTGAAGCTTTCTTT
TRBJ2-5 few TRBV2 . CASSRGGSVETQYF TGTGCCAGCAGCCGAGGTGGGTCTGTTGAGACCCAGTACTTC
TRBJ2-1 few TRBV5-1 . CASSLYLGEGNEQFF TGCGCCAGCAGCTTGTACCTGGGAGAGGGTAATGAGCAGTTCTTC
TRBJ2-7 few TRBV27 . CASSLGTSYEQYF TGTGCCAGCAGTTTGGGGACTTCCTACGAGCAGTACTTC
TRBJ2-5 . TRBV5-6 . CASSRRPETQYF TGTGCCAGCAGCCGCCGTCCAGAGACCCAGTACTTC
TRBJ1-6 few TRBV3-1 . CASSPTDEGSPLHF TGTGCCAGCAGCCCGACGGACGAAGGTTCACCCCTCCACTTT
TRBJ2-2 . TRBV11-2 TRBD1 CASSLLQGAGGELFF TGTGCCAGCAGCTTATTACAGGGGGCCGGCGGGGAGCTGTTTTTT
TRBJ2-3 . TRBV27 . CASSLIREWADTQYF TGTGCCAGCAGTTTAATCCGGGAGTGGGCAGATACGCAGTATTTT
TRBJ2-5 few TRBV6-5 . CASSSTSRETQYF TGTGCCAGCAGTTCAACTAGCAGAGAGACCCAGTACTTC
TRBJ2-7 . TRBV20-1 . CSARDLRVYEQYF TGCAGTGCTAGAGATCTACGGGTCTACGAGCAGTACTTC
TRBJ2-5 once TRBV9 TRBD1 CASSVGQDRARKTQYF TGTGCCAGCAGCGTAGGTCAGGACAGGGCACGGAAGACCCAGTACTTC
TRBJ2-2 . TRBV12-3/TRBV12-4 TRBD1 CASSPDRGRTGELFF TGTGCCAGCAGTCCCGACAGGGGGCGAACCGGGGAGCTGTTTTTT
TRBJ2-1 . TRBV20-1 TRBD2 CSASIAGVRNEQFF TGCAGTGCTAGTATAGCGGGAGTTCGCAATGAGCAGTTCTTC
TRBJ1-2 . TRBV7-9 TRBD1 CASSLGPGRGQDGYTF TGTGCCAGCAGCTTAGGCCCCGGGAGGGGGCAAGATGGCTACACCTTC
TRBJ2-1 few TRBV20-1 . CSARDPLTGSSYNEQFF TGCAGTGCTAGAGATCCTTTGACCGGGAGCTCCTACAATGAGCAGTTCTTC
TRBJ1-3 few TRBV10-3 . CAISESGVRTPGNTIYF TGTGCCATCAGTGAGTCGGGGGTTCGGACACCTGGAAACACCATATATTTT
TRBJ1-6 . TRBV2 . CASNEIGGLHF TGTGCCAGCAATGAAATTGGGGGCCTCCACTTT
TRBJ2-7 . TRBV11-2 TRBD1 CASSLLSGGSYEQYF TGTGCCAGCAGCTTGCTCTCAGGGGGATCCTACGAGCAGTACTTC
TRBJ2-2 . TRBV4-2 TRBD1 CASSQRTGVSAGELFF TGTGCCAGCAGCCAAAGGACAGGGGTTTCCGCCGGGGAGCTGTTTTTT
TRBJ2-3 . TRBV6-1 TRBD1 CASSDRGQYDTQYF TGTGCCAGCAGTGACAGGGGGCAATACGATACGCAGTATTTT
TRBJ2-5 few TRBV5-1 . CASSPGHFGGQETQYF TGCGCCAGCAGCCCGGGACACTTCGGAGGGCAAGAGACCCAGTACTTC
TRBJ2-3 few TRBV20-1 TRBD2 CSANPVLAGSDTQYF TGCAGTGCTAATCCGGTGTTAGCGGGATCAGATACGCAGTATTTT
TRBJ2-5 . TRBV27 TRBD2 CASSYSGGSGETQYF TGTGCCAGCAGTTATAGCGGGGGGTCGGGTGAGACCCAGTACTTC
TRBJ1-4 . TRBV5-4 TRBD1 CASSSGRTGLGEKLFF TGTGCCAGCAGCTCTGGACGGACAGGGTTGGGAGAAAAACTGTTTTTT
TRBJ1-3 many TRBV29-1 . CSVGQSSGNTIYF TGCAGCGTCGGACAATCCTCTGGAAACACCATATATTTT
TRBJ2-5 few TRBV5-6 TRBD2 CASSWTGLAGKETQYF TGTGCCAGCAGCTGGACGGGACTAGCGGGAAAAGAGACCCAGTACTTC
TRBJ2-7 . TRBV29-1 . CSASTGSSYEQYF TGCAGCGCTTCTACAGGGAGCTCCTACGAGCAGTACTTC
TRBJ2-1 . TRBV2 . CASSERRVNNEQFF TGTGCCAGCAGTGAAAGGAGGGTTAACAATGAGCAGTTCTTC
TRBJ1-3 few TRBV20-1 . CSARGGDPRSGNTIYF TGCAGTGCTAGGGGTGGTGACCCCCGCTCTGGAAACACCATATATTTT
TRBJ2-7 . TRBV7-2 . CASSLVSSGAYEQYF TGTGCCAGCAGCTTAGTATCAAGCGGAGCCTACGAGCAGTACTTC
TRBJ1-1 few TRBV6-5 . CASSYDQQNTEAFF TGTGCCAGCAGTTACGATCAGCAGAACACTGAAGCTTTCTTT
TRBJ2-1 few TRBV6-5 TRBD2 CASSYSTSGYNEQFF TGTGCCAGCAGTTACTCGACTAGCGGGTACAATGAGCAGTTCTTC
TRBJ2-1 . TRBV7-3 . CASSPMGTLNEQFF TGTGCCAGCAGCCCGATGGGGACACTTAATGAGCAGTTCTTC
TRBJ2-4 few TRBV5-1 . CASSLLLGAENIQYF TGCGCCAGCAGCTTGCTTTTGGGGGCCGAAAACATTCAGTACTTC
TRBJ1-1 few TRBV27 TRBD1 CASSPGQALIEAFF TGTGCCAGCAGTCCTGGACAGGCTCTCATTGAAGCTTTCTTT
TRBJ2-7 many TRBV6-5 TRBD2 CASSYLSGRAGEQYF TGTGCCAGCAGTTACCTTAGCGGGAGGGCCGGGGAGCAGTACTTC
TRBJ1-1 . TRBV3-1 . CASSGTLEAFF TGTGCCAGCAGTGGGACACTTGAAGCTTTCTTT
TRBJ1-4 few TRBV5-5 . CASSLLPIATNEKLFF TGTGCCAGCAGCTTGCTCCCAATCGCAACTAATGAAAAACTGTTTTTT
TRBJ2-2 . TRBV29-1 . CSGRLGNTGELFF TGCAGCGGACGACTAGGCAACACCGGGGAGCTGTTTTTT
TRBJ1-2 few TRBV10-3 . CAISEQGSRSSGYTF TGTGCCATCAGTGAGCAGGGGTCAAGGTCCAGCGGCTACACCTTC
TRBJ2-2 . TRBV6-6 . CASSYPLLDTGELFF TGTGCCAGCAGTTACCCTCTCCTCGACACCGGGGAGCTGTTTTTT